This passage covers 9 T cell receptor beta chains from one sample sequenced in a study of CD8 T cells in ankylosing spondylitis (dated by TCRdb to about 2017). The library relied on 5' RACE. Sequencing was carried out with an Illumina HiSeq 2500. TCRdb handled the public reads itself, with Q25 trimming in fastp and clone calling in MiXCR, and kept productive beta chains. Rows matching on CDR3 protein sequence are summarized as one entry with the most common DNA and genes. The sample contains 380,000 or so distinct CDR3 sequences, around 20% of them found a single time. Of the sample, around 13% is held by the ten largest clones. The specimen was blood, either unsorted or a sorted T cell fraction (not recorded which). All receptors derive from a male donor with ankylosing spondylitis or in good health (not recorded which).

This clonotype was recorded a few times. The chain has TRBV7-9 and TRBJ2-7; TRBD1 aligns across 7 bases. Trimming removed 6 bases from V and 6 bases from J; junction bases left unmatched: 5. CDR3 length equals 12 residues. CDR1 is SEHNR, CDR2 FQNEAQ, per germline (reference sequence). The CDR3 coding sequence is TGTGCCAGCAGTCTGACAGGGCCCGAGCAGTACTTC. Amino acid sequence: CASSLTGPEQYF.

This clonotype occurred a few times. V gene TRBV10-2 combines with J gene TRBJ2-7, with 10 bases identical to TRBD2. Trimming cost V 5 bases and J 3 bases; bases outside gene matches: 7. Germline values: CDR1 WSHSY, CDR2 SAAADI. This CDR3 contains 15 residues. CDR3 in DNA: TGCGCCAGCAGTAACACCGGGACTAGCGTCTACGAGCAGTACTTC. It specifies CASSNTGTSVYEQYF.

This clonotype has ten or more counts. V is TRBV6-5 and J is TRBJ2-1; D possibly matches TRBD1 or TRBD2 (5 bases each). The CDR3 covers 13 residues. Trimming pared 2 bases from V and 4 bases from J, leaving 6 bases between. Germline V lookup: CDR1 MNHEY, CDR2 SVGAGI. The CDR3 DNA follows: TGTGCCAGCAGTTACGGGGGTTACAATGAGCAGTTCTTC. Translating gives CASSYGGYNEQFF.

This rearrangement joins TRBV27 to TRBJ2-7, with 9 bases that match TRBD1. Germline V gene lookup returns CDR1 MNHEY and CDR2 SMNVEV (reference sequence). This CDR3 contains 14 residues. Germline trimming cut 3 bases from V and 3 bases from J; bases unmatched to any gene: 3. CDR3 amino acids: CASSFGTGHYEQYF. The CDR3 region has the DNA TGTGCCAGCAGTTTTGGGACAGGGCACTACGAGCAGTACTTC.

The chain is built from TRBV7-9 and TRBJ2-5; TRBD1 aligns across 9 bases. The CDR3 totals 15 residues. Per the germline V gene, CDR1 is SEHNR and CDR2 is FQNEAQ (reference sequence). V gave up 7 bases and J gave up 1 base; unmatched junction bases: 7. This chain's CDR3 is CASTNRGQGQETQYF. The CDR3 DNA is TGTGCCAGCACCAATCGGGGACAGGGCCAAGAGACCCAGTACTTC.

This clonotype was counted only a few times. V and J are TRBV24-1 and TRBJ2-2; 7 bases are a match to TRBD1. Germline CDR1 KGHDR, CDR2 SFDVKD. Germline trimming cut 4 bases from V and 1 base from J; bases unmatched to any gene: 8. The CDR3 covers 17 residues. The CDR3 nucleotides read TGTGCCACCAGTGACCTGACCGGGACAGTGAACACCGGGGAGCTGTTTTTT. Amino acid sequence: CATSDLTGTVNTGELFF.

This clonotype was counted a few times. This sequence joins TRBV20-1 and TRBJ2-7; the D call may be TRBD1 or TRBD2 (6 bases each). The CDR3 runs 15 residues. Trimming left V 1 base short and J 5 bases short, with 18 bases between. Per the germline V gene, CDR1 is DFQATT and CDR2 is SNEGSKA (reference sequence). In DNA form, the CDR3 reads TGCAGTGCTAGAGCCTTAGGGGGACTTCCCCACGAGCAGTACTTC. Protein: CSARALGGLPHEQYF.

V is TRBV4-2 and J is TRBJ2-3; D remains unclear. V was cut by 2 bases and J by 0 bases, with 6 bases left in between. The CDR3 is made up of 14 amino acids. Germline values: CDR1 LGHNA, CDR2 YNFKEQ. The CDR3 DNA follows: TGTGCCAGCAGCCAAAGCGCGAGCACAGATACGCAGTATTTT. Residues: CASSQSASTDTQYF.

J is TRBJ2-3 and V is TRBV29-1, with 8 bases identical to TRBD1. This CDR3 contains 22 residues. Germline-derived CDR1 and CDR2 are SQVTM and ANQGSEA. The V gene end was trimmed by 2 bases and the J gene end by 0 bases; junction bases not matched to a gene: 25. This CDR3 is CSVEPGVTAGTGYSTSTDTQYF. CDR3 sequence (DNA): TGCAGCGTTGAACCTGGGGTCACCGCCGGGACAGGATACAGCACTAGCACAGATACGCAGTATTTT.